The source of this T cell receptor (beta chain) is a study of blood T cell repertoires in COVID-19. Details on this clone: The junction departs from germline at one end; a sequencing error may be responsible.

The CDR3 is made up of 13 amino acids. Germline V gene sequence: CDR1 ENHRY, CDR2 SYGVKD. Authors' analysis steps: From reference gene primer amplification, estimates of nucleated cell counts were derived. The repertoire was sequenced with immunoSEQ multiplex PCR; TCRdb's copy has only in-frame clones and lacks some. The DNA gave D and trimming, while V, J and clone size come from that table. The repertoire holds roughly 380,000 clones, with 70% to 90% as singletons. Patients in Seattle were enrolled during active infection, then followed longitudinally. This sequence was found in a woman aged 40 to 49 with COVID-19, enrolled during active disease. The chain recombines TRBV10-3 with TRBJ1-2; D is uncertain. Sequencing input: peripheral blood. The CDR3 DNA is TGTGCCATCAGCGCAAGGGCGGACTCAACGTTACCCTTC. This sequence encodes CAISARADSTLPF.